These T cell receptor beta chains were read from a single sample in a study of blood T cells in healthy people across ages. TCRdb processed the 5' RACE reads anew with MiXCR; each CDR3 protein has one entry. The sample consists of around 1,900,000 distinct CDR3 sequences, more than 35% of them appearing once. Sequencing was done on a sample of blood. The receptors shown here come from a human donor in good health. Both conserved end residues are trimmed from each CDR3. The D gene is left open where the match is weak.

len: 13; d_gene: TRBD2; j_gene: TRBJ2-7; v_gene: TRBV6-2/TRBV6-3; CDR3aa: ASRALAGALDEQY
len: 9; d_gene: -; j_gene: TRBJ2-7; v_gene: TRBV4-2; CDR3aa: ASSGQYEQY
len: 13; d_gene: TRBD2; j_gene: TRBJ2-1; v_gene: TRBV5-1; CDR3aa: ASSSDTGGYNEQF
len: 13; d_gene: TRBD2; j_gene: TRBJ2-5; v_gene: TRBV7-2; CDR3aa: ASSLAGGLAGFQY
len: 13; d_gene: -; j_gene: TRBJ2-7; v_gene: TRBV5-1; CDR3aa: ASSSGEYEGYEQY
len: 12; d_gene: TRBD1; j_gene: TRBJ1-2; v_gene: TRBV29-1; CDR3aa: SVERGQGGCGYT
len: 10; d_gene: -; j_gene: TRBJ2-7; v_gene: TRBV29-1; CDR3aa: SVGGTPYEQY
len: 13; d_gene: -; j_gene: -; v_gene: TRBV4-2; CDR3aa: ASSQVEGESYEQY
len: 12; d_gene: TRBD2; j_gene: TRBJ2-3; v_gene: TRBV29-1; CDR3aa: SVGMSSGGDTQY
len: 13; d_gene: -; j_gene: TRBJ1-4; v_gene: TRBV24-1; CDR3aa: ATSDTTGTGEKLF
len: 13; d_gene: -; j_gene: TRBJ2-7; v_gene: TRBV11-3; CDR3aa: ASSLLGIPSYEQY
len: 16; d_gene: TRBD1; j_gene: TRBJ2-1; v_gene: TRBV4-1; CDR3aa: ASSQDSHTGGAYNEQF
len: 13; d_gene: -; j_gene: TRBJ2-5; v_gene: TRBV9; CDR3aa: ASSVGGTGSETQY
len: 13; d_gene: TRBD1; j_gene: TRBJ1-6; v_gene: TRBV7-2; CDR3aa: ASSWTGFDNSPLH
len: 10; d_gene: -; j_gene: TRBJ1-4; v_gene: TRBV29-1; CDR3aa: SVVGDNEKLF
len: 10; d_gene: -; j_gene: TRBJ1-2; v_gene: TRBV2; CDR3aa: ASSAEFYGYT
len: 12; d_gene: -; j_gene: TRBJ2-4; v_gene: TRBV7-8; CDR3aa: ASSPQGEGNIQY
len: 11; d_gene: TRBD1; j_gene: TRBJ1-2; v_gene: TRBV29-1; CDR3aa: SVGIWDSYGYT
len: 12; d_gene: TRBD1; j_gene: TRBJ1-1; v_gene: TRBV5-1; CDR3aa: ASSPGTGTGVAF
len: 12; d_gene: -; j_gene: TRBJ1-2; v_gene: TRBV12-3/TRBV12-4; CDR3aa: ASSFALKHYGYT
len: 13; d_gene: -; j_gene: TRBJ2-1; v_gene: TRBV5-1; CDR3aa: ASSLERAEYNEQF
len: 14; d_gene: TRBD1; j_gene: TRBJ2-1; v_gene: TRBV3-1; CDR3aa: ASSPWATGLGREQF
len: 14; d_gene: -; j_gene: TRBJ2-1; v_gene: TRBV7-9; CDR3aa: ASSPQEGYSYNEQF
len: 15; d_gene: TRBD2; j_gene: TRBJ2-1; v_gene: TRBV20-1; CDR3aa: SARDPKSGGLYNEQF
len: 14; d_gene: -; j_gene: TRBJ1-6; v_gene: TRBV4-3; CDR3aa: ASNQESRGNGSPLH
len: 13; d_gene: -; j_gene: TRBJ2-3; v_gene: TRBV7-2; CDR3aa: ASSPGLGGTDTQY
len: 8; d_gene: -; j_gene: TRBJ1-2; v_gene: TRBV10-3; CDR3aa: ATWEGGYT
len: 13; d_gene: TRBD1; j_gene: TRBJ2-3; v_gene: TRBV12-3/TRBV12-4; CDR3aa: ASSLGGTGTDTQY
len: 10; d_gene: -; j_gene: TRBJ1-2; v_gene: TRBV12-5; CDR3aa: ASASDLGGYT
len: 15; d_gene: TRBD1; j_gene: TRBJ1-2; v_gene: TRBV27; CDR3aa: ASTYSAGDRGFYGYT
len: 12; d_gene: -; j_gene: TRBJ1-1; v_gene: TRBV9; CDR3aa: ASSVNGGSGQAF
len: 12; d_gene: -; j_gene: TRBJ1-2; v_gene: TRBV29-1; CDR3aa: SVITVQANYGHT